The 9 T cell receptor beta chains below were found in one sample sequenced in a study of cytomegalovirus exposure and HLA in healthy donors. Primers included in the PCR were 60 Vbeta and 13 Jbeta primers. Generated by immunoSEQ multiplex PCR, the TCRdb table keeps only in-frame clones and is missing some. The data show about 18,000 clones, less than 85% seen once. The sample consisted of PBMCs. These receptors were taken from a human donor in good health.

The chain has TRBV5-1 and TRBJ1-3; D not certain. Germline CDR1 SGHRS, CDR2 YFSETQ. This CDR3 comprises 11 residues. V was pared by 0 bases and J by 9 bases, with 4 bases between. In DNA, the CDR3 is TGCGCCAGCAGCTTGGACGGCACCATATATTTT. This encodes CASSLDGTIYF.

The CDR3 region is CASSPRGTGGASKYGYTF. CDR3 sequence (DNA): TGTGCCAGCTCACCCCGGGGGACAGGGGGCGCAAGCAAATATGGCTACACCTTC. The chain is built from TRBV18 and TRBJ1-2; 12 bases are shared with TRBD1. In germline, CDR1 is KGHSH, CDR2 LQKENI. V gave up 3 bases and J gave up 5 bases; unmatched junction bases: 13. The CDR3 has 18 residues. Full variable domain (remainder filled in from reference TRBV18 and TRBJ1-2): NAGVMQNPRHLVRRRGQEARLRCSPMKGHSHVYWYRQLPEEGLKFMVYLQKENIIDESGMPKERFSAEFPKEGPSILRIQQVVRGDSAAYFCASSPRGTGGASKYGYTFGSGTRLTVV.

The gene calls are TRBV2 and TRBJ2-5; 8 bases fit TRBD2. With 6 bases clipped from V and 5 bases from J, the junction kept 11 bases outside the gene matches. The germline gives CDR1 SNHLY, CDR2 FYNNEI. The CDR3 sequence is 15 residues long. In DNA, the CDR3 is TGTGCCAGCAGAAAGTCACAGCGGGAGTTGGAGACCCAGTACTTC. Translation gives CASRKSQRELETQYF.

This rearrangement joins TRBV27 to TRBJ2-7, with a possible D match to TRBD2 (5 bases). The V end lost 3 bases, the J end lost 5 bases, and 11 bases lay between the germline ends. The germline gives CDR1 MNHEY, CDR2 SMNVEV (reference sequence). The CDR3 consists of 13 residues. CDR3 sequence (DNA): TGTGCCAGCAGTTTGGGGAGCGAGAACGAGCAGTACTTC. Encoded protein: CASSLGSENEQYF.

V gene TRBV9 combines with J gene TRBJ2-5, with TRBD1 matching over 9 bases. The V gene's germline CDR1 is SGDLS and CDR2 YYNGEE. The CDR3 extends over 15 amino acids. V lost 3 bases, J lost 4 bases, and 7 bases stayed unmatched. In nucleotides, the CDR3 is TGTGCCAGCAGCGGGGGACAGGGCACTGGAGAGACCCAGTACTTC. Its translation: CASSGGQGTGETQYF.

CDR3 amino acids: CASSIPGQLQETQYF. For the CDR3, the DNA is TGTGCCAGTAGTATACCCGGACAGCTACAAGAGACCCAGTACTTC. The rearrangement uses TRBV19 and TRBJ2-5; D is possibly TRBD1 (6 bases). This CDR3 is 15 amino acids long. V was clipped by 2 bases and J by 2 bases, with 12 bases between them. Germline V gene lookup returns CDR1 LNHDA and CDR2 SQIVND (reference sequence).

The V call is TRBV27, the J call TRBJ2-1; 9 bases align to TRBD2. CDR3 size: 15 residues. The V and J ends lost 5 bases and 7 bases, in that order; junction bases with no gene match: 9. Germline V gene sequence: CDR1 MNHEY, CDR2 SMNVEV (reference sequence). CDR3 protein: CASSPSGASGNEQFF. Written as DNA, the CDR3 is TGTGCCAGCAGTCCTAGCGGGGCCTCAGGGAATGAGCAGTTCTTC.

The genes are TRBV27 and TRBJ2-7; 7 positions match TRBD2. The CDR3 extends over 13 amino acids. Germline CDR1 and CDR2: MNHEY and SMNVEV (reference sequence). The trim removed 4 bases at V and 6 bases at J, leaving 6 bases unmatched. The CDR3 loop reads CASSWGGSGEQYF. CDR3 nucleotide sequence: TGTGCCAGCAGTTGGGGGGGATCAGGCGAGCAGTACTTC.

This chain uses TRBV19 with TRBJ1-5; possible D gene TRBD1, 6 bases. Trimming pared 3 bases from V and 12 bases from J, leaving 24 bases between. The germline CDR1 and CDR2 sequences are LNHDA and SQIVND (reference sequence). CDR3 length equals 16 residues. The CDR3 sequence: CASSIAITGLRARQHF. The DNA for the CDR3 is TGTGCCAGTAGTATCGCCATCACAGGGTTAAGGGCGCGCCAGCATTTT.